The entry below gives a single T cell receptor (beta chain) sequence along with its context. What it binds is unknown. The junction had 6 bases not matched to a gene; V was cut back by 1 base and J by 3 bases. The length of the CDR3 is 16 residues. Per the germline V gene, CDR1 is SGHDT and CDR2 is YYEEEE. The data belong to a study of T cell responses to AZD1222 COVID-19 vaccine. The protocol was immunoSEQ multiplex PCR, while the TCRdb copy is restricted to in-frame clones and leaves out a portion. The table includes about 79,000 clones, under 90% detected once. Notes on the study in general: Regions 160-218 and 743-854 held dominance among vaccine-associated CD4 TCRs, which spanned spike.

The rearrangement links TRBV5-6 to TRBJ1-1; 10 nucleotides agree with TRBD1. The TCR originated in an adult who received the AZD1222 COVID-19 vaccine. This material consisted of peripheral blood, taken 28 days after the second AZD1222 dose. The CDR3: CASSLWDRGRDTEAFF. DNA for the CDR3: TGTGCCAGCAGCTTGTGGGACAGGGGAAGGGACACTGAAGCTTTCTTT.